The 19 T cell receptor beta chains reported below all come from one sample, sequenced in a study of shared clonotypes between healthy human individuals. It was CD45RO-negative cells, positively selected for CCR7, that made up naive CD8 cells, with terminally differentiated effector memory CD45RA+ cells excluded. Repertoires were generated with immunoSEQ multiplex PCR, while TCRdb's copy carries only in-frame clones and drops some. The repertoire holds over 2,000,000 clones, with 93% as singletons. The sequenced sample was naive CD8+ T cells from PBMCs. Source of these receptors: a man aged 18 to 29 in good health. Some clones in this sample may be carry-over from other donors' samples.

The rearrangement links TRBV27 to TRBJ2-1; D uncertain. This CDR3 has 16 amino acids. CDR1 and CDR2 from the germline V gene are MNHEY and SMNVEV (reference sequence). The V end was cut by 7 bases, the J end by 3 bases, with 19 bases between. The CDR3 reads CASNSQGPGRYNEQFF. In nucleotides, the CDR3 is TGTGCCAGCAACTCCCAAGGCCCGGGCCGCTACAATGAGCAGTTCTTC.

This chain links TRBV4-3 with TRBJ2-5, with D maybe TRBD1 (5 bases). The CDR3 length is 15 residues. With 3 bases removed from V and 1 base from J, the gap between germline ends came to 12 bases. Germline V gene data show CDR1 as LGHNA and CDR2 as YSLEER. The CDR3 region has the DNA TGCGCCAGCAGCCAGGGGCAGTTCCTCCAAGAGACCCAGTACTTC. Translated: CASSQGQFLQETQYF.

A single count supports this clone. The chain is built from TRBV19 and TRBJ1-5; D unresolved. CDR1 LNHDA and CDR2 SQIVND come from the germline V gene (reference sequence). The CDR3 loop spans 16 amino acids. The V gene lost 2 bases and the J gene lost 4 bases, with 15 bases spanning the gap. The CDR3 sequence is CASSIRRQVTNQPQHF. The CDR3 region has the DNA TGTGCCAGTAGTATAAGGCGGCAGGTGACTAATCAGCCCCAGCATTTT. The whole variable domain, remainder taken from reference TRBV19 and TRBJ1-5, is DGGITQSPKYLFRKEGQNVTLSCEQNLNHDAMYWYRQDPGQGLRLIYYSQIVNDFQKGDIAEGYSVSREKKESFPLTVTSAQKNPTAFYLCASSIRRQVTNQPQHFGDGTRLSIL.

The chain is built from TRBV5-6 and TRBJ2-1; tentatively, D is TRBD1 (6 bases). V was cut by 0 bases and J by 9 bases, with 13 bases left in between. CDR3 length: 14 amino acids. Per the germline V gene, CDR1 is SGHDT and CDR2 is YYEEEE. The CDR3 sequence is CASSLALQGGEQFF. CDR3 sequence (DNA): TGTGCCAGCAGCTTGGCCCTACAGGGCGGTGAGCAGTTCTTC.

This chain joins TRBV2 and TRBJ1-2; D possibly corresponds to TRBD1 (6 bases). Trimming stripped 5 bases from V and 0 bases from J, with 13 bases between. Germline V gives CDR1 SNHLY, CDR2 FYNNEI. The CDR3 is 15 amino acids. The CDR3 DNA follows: TGTGCCAGCAGTTACTGGCAGGGGACTAACTATGGCTACACCTTC. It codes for CASSYWQGTNYGYTF.

CDR3 sequence: CASSPREGVGEQYF. CDR3 bases: TGCGCCAGCAGCCCCCGCGAGGGAGTTGGCGAGCAGTACTTC. The V call is TRBV4-3, the J call TRBJ2-7; TRBD2 might be the D (5 bases). The CDR3 extends over 14 amino acids. With 4 bases removed from V and 6 bases from J, the gap between germline ends came to 16 bases. CDR1 and CDR2 from the germline V gene are LGHNA and YSLEER.

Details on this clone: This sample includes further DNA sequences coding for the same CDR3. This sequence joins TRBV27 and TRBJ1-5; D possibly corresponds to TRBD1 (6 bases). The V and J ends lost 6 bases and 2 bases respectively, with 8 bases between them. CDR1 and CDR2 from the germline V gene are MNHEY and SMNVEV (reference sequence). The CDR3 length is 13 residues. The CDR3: CASRQGRNQPQHF. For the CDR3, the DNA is TGTGCCAGCAGGCAGGGGCGCAATCAGCCCCAGCATTTT.

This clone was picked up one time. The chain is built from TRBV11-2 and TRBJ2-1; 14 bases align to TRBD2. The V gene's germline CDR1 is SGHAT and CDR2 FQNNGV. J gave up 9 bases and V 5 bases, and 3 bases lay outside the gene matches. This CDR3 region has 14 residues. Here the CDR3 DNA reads TGTGCCAGCAGCATTGGGACTAGCGGGGGTGAGCAGTTCTTC. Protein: CASSIGTSGGEQFF.

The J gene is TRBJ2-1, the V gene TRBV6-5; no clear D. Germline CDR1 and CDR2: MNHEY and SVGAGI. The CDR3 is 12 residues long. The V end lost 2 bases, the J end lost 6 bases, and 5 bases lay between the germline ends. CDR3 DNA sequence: TGTGCCAGCAGTTACGACCGCAATGAGCAGTTCTTC. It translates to CASSYDRNEQFF.

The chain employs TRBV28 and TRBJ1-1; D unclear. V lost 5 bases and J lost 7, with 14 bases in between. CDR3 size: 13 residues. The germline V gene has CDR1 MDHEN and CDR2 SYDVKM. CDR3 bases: TGTGCCAGCAGTCCGGAGGACCGTATTGAAGCTTTCTTT. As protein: CASSPEDRIEAFF.

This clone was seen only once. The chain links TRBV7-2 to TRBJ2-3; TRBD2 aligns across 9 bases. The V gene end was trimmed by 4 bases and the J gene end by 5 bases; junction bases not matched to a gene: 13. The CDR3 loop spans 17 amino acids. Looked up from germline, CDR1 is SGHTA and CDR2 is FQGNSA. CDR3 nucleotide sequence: TGTGCCAGCAGCTCTTACCCTTCCCTAGCGGGATTAGATACGCAGTATTTT. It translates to CASSSYPSLAGLDTQYF.

The CDR3: CASSANPEDTFNEKLFF. The CDR3 bases are TGTGCCAGCAGCGCGAACCCGGAGGACACTTTTAATGAAAAACTGTTTTTT. The chain recombines TRBV9 with TRBJ1-4, with D perhaps matching TRBD1 (5 bases). Deletions cut 3 bases from V and 4 bases from J, with 19 bases between. Germline CDR1 reads SGDLS; CDR2 reads YYNGEE. There are 17 residues in the CDR3.

In DNA form, the CDR3 reads TGTGCCAGTAGTATTGCAATCTACAGGGGGTTCCAGCCCCAGCATTTT. It codes for CASSIAIYRGFQPQHF. The chain is built from TRBV19 and TRBJ1-5, with TRBD1 identical over 8 bases. From germline, CDR1 is LNHDA and CDR2 SQIVND (reference sequence). The CDR3 extends over 16 amino acids. With V trimmed by 3 bases and J by 7 bases, 11 bases remained unmatched.

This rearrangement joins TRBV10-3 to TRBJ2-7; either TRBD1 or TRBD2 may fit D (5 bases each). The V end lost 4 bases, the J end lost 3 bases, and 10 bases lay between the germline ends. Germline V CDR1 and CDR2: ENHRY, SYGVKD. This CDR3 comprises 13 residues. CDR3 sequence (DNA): TGTGCCATCAGTGGGGGGTGGGACTACGAGCAGTACTTC. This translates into CAISGGWDYEQYF.

The CDR3 bases are TGTGCCAGCAGCTTAGAAGTAGGCCCCCAAGCGGGCCGCTACGAGCAGTACTTC. This encodes CASSLEVGPQAGRYEQYF. The V call is TRBV7-9, the J call TRBJ2-7, with D perhaps matching TRBD2 (6 bases). The CDR3 is 18 amino acids. In germline, CDR1 is SEHNR, CDR2 FQNEAQ (reference sequence). The V gene lost 1 base and the J gene lost 3 bases, with 22 bases spanning the gap.

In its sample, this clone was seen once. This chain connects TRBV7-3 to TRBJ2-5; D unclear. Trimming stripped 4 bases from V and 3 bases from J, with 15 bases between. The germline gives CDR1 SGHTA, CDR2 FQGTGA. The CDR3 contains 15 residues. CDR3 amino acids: CASSSFPGREETQYF. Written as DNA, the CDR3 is TGTGCCAGCAGCTCTTTCCCGGGCCGGGAAGAGACCCAGTACTTC.

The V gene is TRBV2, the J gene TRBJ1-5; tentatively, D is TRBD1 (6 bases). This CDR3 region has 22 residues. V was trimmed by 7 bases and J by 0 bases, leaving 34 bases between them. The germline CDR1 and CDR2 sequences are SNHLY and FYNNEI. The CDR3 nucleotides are TGTGCCAGCAAAACTCCAGGAGACCGGGACATGGAGCGAGTAAATAGCAATCAGCCCCAGCATTTT. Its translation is CASKTPGDRDMERVNSNQPQHF.

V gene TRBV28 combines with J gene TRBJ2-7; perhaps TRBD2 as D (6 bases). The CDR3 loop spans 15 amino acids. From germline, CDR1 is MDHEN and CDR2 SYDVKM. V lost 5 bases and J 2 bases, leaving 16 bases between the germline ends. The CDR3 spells CASSPRRRDPYEQYF. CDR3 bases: TGTGCCAGCAGTCCACGGAGGCGGGACCCCTACGAGCAGTACTTC.

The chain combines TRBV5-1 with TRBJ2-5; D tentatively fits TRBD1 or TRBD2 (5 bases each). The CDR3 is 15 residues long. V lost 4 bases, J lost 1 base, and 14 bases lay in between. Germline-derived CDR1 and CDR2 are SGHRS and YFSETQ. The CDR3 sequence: CASSHPGPPQETQYF. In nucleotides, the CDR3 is TGCGCCAGCAGCCACCCGGGACCCCCCCAAGAGACCCAGTACTTC.